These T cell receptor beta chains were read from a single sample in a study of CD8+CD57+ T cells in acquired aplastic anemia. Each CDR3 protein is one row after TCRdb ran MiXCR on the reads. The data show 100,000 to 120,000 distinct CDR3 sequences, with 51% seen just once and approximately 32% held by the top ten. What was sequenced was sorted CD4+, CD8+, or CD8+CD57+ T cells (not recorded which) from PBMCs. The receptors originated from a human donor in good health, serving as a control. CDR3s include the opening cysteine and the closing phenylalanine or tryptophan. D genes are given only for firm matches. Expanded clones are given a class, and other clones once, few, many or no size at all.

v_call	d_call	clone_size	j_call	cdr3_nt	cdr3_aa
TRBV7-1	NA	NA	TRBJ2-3	TGTGCCAGCAGCTCCTCAGGCTTCGGGGACACAGATACGCAGTATTTT	CASSSSGFGDTDTQYF
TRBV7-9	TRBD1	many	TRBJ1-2	TGTGCCAGCAGCCGGGGACAGCTTGAATGGAACTATGGCTACACCTTC	CASSRGQLEWNYGYTF
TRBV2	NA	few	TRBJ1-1	TGTGCCAGCAGTACTGACAGGTTGAACACTGAAGCTTTCTTT	CASSTDRLNTEAFF
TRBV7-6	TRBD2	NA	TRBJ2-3	TGTGCCAGCAGCGGCAGCGGGGGGGCCGCAGATGCGCAGTATTTT	CASSGSGGAADAQYF
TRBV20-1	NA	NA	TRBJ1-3	TGCAGTGCTAGAGTCGGCGGTATGTTCTCTGGAAACACCATATATTTT	CSARVGGMFSGNTIYF
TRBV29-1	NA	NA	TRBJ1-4	TGCAGCGTTGTGGCAGGGGTCGAAAAACTGTTTTTT	CSVVAGVEKLFF
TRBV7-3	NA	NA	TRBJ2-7	TGTGCCGGCAGCCCCGTTTTAGAGCAGTACTTC	CAGSPVLEQYF
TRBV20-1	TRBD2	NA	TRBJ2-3	TGCAGTGCTAGAGCTAGCGGGGGGGCACAAGATACGCAGTATTTT	CSARASGGAQDTQYF
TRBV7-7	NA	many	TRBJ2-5	TGTGCTAGCAGCTTAAATCTCCAAGAGACCCAGTACTTC	CASSLNLQETQYF
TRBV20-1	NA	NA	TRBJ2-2	TGCAGTGCTCCGCAGGGGAAGGCCGGGGAGCTGTTTTTT	CSAPQGKAGELFF
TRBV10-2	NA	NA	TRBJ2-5	TGCGCCAGCAGTGAGTGGGTGAGCCAAGAGACCCAGTACTTC	CASSEWVSQETQYF